Listed here is a single T cell receptor beta chain. Its antigen remains unknown. The authors made TCR beta libraries by quantitative 5'-RACE with molecular barcodes. TCRdb analysed the 5' RACE reads with MiXCR anew, one entry per CDR3 protein. The sample carries about 450,000 distinct CDR3 sequences, 25% to 30% recorded once. This record comes from a study of CD8 T cells in ankylosing spondylitis. General study findings and limits: The study looked at matched synovial fluid samples from ankylosing spondylitis patients. Disease-linked clones were reported to be significantly enriched there. CD8+ cells made up the disease-linked clones, which were relatively rare in peripheral blood. What appeared characteristic of ankylosing spondylitis blood was a TCR beta motif of eight highly homologous variants. Some motif variants were previously reported in reactive arthritis synovial fluid and blood.

This TCR was recovered from a male donor with ankylosing spondylitis. The sample comprised blood, either unsorted or a sorted T cell fraction (not recorded which).

The CDR3 sequence: CSVDSGGWEAFF. The CDR3 nucleotides read TGCAGCGTTGATTCGGGGGGCTGGGAAGCTTTCTTT. The chain is built from TRBV29-1 and TRBJ1-1, with D possibly TRBD1 on 6 matching bases. This CDR3 has 12 residues. Germline V lookup: CDR1 SQVTM, CDR2 ANQGSEA. V lost 3 bases and J 8 bases, leaving 13 bases between the germline ends.